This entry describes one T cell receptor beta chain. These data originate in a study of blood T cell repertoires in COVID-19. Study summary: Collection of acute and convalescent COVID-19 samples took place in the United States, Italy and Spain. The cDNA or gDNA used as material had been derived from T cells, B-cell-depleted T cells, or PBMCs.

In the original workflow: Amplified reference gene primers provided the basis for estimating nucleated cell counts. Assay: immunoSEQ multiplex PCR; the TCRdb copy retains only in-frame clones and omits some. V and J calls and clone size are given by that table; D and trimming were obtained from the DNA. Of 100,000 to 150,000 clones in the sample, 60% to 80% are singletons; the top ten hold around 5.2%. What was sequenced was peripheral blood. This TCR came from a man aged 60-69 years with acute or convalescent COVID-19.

CDR3 nucleotides: TGTGCCATCACGGCTAGCGGATCCTACGAGCAGTACTTC. Amino acids: CAITASGSYEQYF. The chain joins TRBV10-3 to TRBJ2-7; 7 bases match TRBD2. Germline V gene sequence: CDR1 ENHRY, CDR2 SYGVKD. This CDR3 contains 13 residues. V dropped 7 bases and J dropped 1; count of bases not matched to a gene: 4.